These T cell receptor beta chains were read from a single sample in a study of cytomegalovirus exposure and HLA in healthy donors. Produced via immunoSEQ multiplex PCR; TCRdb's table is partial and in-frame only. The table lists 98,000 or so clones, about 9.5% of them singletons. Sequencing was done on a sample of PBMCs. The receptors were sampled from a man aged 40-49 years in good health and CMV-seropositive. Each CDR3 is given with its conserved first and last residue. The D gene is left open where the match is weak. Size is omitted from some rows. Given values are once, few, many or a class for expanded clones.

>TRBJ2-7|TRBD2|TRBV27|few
TGTGCCAGCAGTCAAAGCGGGGATAGCTCCTACGAGCAGTACTTC
CASSQSGDSSYEQYF
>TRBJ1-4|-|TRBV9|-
TGTGCCAGCAGCATGGGGAGGATTAATGAAAAACTGTTTTTT
CASSMGRINEKLFF
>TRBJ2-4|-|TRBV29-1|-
TGCAGCGTGACTCCAAATGACAGGTCTAATTATGGAAACATTCAGTACTTC
CSVTPNDRSNYGNIQYF
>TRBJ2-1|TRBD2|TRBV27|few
TGTGCCAGCAGGTGGACTAGCGGTTCCAATGAGCAGTTCTTC
CASRWTSGSNEQFF
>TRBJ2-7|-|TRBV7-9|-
TGTGCCAGCATGGAGAGCTCCTACGAGCAGTACTTC
CASMESSYEQYF
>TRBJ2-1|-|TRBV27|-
TGTGCCAGCAGCTTAAAAGCAGGGCGTTACAATGAGCAGTTCTTC
CASSLKAGRYNEQFF
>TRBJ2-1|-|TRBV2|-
TGTGCCAGCAGTGTGGAGGACTACAATGAGCAGTTCTTC
CASSVEDYNEQFF
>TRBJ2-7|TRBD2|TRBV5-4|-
TGTGCCAGCAGCTTAAGACTAGCGGGCTTATACGAGCAGTACTTC
CASSLRLAGLYEQYF
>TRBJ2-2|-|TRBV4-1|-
TGCGCCAGCAGAAGGGGCCGACTAGGAAACACCGGGGAGCTGTTTTTT
CASRRGRLGNTGELFF
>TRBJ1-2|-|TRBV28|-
TGTGCCAGCACCCAGGCGTCGTATGGCTACACCTTC
CASTQASYGYTF
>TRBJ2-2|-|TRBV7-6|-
TGTGCCAGCAGCTTAACTCGGGGGGCAGGGAAAACCGGGGAGCTGTTTTTT
CASSLTRGAGKTGELFF
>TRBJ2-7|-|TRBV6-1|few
TGTGCCAGCAGCCAAGGGGTGCTAGGCTACGAGCAGTACTTC
CASSQGVLGYEQYF
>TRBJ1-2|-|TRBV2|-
TGTGCCAGCAGTGCCCAGGGCGGCTACACCTTC
CASSAQGGYTF
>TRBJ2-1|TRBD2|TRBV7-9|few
TGTGCCGCCGCCGGGACTAGCGGCAATGAGCAGTTCTTC
CAAAGTSGNEQFF
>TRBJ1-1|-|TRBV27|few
TGTGCCAGCAGCCCTCGACAGCTTACTGAAGCTTTCTTT
CASSPRQLTEAFF
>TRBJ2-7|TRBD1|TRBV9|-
TGTGCCAGCAGCGCCCCGGGACAGGGAGTCTACGAGCAGTACTTC
CASSAPGQGVYEQYF
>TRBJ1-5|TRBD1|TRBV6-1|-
TGTGCCAGCACCAGACAGGGGAATCAGCCCCAGCATTTT
CASTRQGNQPQHF
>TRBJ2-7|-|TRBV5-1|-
TGCGCCAGCAGCTGGACCCCAGGGTCGCAAGGGTCCGAGCAATACTTC
CASSWTPGSQGSEQYF
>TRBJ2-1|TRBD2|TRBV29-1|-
TGCAGCGTTGTTGGGCTAGCGGGAGTCTCGGTTAACAATGAGCAGTTCTTC
CSVVGLAGVSVNNEQFF
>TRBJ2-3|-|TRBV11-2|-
TGTGCCAGCAGCTTAGATTCGAATCTAGGTAGGGGGGGTACGCAGTATTTT
CASSLDSNLGRGGTQYF
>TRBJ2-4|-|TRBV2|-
TGTGCCAGACAGTCTGAGAACATTCAGTACTTC
CARQSENIQYF
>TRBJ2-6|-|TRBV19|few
TGTGCCACGAAGAGAGGCTCTGGGGCCAACGTCCTGACTTTC
CATKRGSGANVLTF
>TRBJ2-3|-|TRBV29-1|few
TGCAGCGCTGCGCAGCGGTCCCTAGATACGCAGTATTTT
CSAAQRSLDTQYF
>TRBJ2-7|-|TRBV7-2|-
TGTGCCAGCAGCCGCTCCTACGAGCAGTACTTC
CASSRSYEQYF
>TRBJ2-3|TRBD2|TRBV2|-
TGTGCCCGGCGGGAGCCGGCCACAGATACGCAGTATTTT
CARREPATDTQYF
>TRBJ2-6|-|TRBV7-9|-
TGTGCCAGCAGCTTGAGTCAGGGGAGTACTGGGGCCAACGTCCTGACTTTC
CASSLSQGSTGANVLTF
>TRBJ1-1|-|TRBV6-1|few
TGTGCCAGCCGGGTGGAAAGGAACACTGAAGCTTTCTTT
CASRVERNTEAFF
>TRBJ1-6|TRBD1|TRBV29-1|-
TGCAGCGTCAGACAGGGTGGTAATTCACCCCTCCACTTT
CSVRQGGNSPLHF
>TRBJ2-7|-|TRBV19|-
TGTGCCAGTAGTTTAGGGAGCGAGCAGTACTTC
CASSLGSEQYF
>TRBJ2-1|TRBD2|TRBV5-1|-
TGCGCCAGCAGCATAAGCGGGAGGGCTTTTGAGCAGTTCTTC
CASSISGRAFEQFF
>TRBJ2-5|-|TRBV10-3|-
TGTGCCATCAGTGAGTTTCGGGAGACCCAGTACTTC
CAISEFRETQYF
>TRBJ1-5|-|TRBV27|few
TGTGCCAGCAGGATCAGACTTCAGCCCCAGCATTTT
CASRIRLQPQHF
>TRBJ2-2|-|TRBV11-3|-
TGTGCCAGCAGCCGAGCTGCAAACACCGGGGAGCTGTTTTTT
CASSRAANTGELFF
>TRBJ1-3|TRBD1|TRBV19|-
TGTGCCAGTAGCGTATCCGGACAGGGAGTTGGAAACACCATATATTTT
CASSVSGQGVGNTIYF
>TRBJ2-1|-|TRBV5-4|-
TGTGCCAGCAGCTTGCAGCGGCCCTCCTACAATGAGCAGTTCTTC
CASSLQRPSYNEQFF
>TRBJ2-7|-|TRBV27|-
TGTGCCAGCAGTTTAGGTAGACAGTCCGAGCAGTACTTC
CASSLGRQSEQYF
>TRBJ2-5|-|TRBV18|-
TGTGCCAGCTCCTCCGATAAGGGGCCCACTACCGAGCGGTACTTC
CASSSDKGPTTERYF
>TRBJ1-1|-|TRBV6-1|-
TGTGCCAGCAGTGATTACAGCTGGAACACTGAAGCTTTCTTT
CASSDYSWNTEAFF
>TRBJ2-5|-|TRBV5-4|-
TGTGCCAGCAGCTGGGGCCGGGGGTTCCAAGAGACCCAGTACTTC
CASSWGRGFQETQYF
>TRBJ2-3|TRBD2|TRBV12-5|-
TGTGCTAGTGGTTTGGTAATGACTAGCGGGAGCCCAGATACGCAGTATTTT
CASGLVMTSGSPDTQYF
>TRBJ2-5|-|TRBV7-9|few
TGTGCCAGCAGCCAAAACGGGGAGACCCAGTACTTC
CASSQNGETQYF
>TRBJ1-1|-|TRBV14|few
TGTGCCAGCAGCCTGAGGGGACTTTACACTGAAGCTTTCTTT
CASSLRGLYTEAFF
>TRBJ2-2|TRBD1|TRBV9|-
TGTGCCAGTCACAGGGGGCGGGGCACCGGGGAGCTGTTTTTT
CASHRGRGTGELFF
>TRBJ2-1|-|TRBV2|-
TGTGCCAGCAGTGAAACGGGTGAGCAGTTCTTC
CASSETGEQFF
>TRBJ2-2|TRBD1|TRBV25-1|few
TGTGCCAGCAGTGAGCGGGCCGGGACAGCGAACACCGGGGAGCTGTTTTTT
CASSERAGTANTGELFF
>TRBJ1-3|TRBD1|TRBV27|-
TGTGCCAGCAGATTGACAGGGGATTCTGGAAACACCATATATTTT
CASRLTGDSGNTIYF
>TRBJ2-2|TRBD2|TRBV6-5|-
TGTGCCAGCAATACCGGGGGGAGTTTATCCGGGGAGCTGTTCTTT
CASNTGGSLSGELFF
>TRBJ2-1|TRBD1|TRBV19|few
TGTGCCAGTAGTATATTCGGACAGGGGCCTAATGAGCAGTTCTTC
CASSIFGQGPNEQFF
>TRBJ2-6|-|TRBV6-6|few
TGTGCCAGCAGTTACTCGACAGACTCTGGGGCCAACGTCCTGACTTTC
CASSYSTDSGANVLTF